This TCR beta chain was identified during a study of identifying expanded T cells in peripheral blood (dated by TCRdb to between 2018 and 2021). Describing the broader study: Technical replicates were generated by sequencing separate aliquots of the same genomic DNA pool, with four replicates compared pairwise. Results and caveats for the whole study, not just this receptor: The binomial model flagged roughly 1.2 differentially abundant clones between technical replicates but approximately 15 over roughly 2 weeks and over 18 over roughly 4 weeks. In all healthy donors, the variance in clone template counts between samples taken roughly two weeks apart rose significantly as total template count increased. Across all healthy-donor time intervals, the beta-binomial model significantly lowered both the number of clones called differentially abundant and the false-positive rate. The authors expected that over much longer intervals, such as months to years, biological variance in healthy repertoires might increase even further.

During the collection period, no infections or other immune events were recorded for the healthy donors. Healthy-donor blood repertoires served as a training cohort to calibrate time-dependent variance in a beta-binomial model of T-cell clone differential abundance. The training cohort included 10 healthy donors, of whom 3 were female and 7 were male. Donor ages ranged from about 29 to 65 years, with an average of around 45 years. Whole blood, obtained from a commercial supplier, was collected from each healthy donor at three time points spaced approximately two weeks apart. Genomic DNA was extracted from unsorted whole blood for immunosequencing. The germline V gene (reference sequence) supplies CDR1 SGHKS and CDR2 YYEKEE. The CDR3 contains 15 residues, cysteine and phenylalanine counted. Left in the record is the CDR3 DNA by itself, 45 bases read in frame from the first base. The trim is 0 bases for V and 3 bases for J, with a gap of 13 bases between the germline ends.

Notes on this clone: Its antigen is still unknown. Per-base quality was not reported, and no clone a single base away is much larger than it.

TCRbeta CDR3 regions were profiled by bias-controlled multiplex PCR amplification of genomic DNA with the immunoSEQ Assay. The paper's processing steps were these. The absolute abundance of each unique TCRbeta CDR3 region was quantified after sequences were collapsed and filtered. Differential abundance was tested with a binomial (Fisher-equivalent) model and with a beta-binomial model adding time-dependent variance fitted from healthy donors. Any clone with fewer than 5 combined templates was excluded, and a clone was called differentially abundant if its Benjamini-Hochberg FDR was below 0.01. In the beta-binomial model, variance was expressed as a function of the total template count across the two samples, in the form v = (b*log(k)+a)^2. What TCRdb holds here is the immuneACCESS table cut down to in-frame rearrangements. Part of the clones is not present; checked against another copy, under half of the missing clones reflect an unresolved V gene, and the others are unexplained. V and J calls and clone size are as listed in that table; D and trimming were resolved from the DNA. The sample yields over 65,000 clones; 85% to 90% were counted once. Clones ranked in the top ten supply 7.3% of the sample.

The TCR sequence derives from a person aged 18-70 years in good health. The chain joins TRBV5-5 to TRBJ2-7; a confident D gene designation cannot be given. Specimen: blood. The CDR3 protein: CASSLEYMGNYEQYF. DNA sequence: TGTGCCAGCAGCTTGGAATATATGGGTAACTACGAGCAGTACTTC. The variable domain in full, with residues beyond the CDR3 obtained from the reference TRBV5-5 and TRBJ2-7 genes, is DAGVTQSPTHLIKTRGQQVTLRCSPISGHKSVSWYQQVLGQGPQFIFQYYEKEERGRGNFPDRFSARQFPNYSSELNVNALLLGDSALYLCASSLEYMGNYEQYFGPGTRLTVT.